This T cell receptor (beta chain) was documented in a study of response to subunit inactivated influenza vaccine. Study-level points and caveats: It was suggested by the authors that few new T cells are recruited by each seasonal influenza vaccination.

TCRdb re-called the RT-PCR reads with MiXCR, one entry per CDR3 protein. This sample has more than 600,000 distinct CDR3 sequences, with less than 20% found just once. This clonotype has more than one count but fewer than ten. Its specificity is not known. The sequence came from a man aged 45-65 years who received an inactivated influenza vaccine. The sequencing here drew on PBMCs from blood, taken more than 4 days after vaccination.

The CDR3 reads CASSIPGVQETQYF. The CDR3 DNA reads TGTGCCAGCAGTATCCCCGGGGTCCAAGAGACCCAGTACTTC. This chain links TRBV28 with TRBJ2-5; possible D gene TRBD2, 5 bases. V lost 5 bases and J 1 base, leaving 11 bases between the germline ends. The CDR3 has 14 residues. The germline V gene has CDR1 MDHEN and CDR2 SYDVKM.